This T cell receptor (beta chain) was obtained from a study of cytomegalovirus exposure and HLA in healthy donors. Points from the study as a whole: The authors later found most CMV-associated TCR beta chains appeared HLA-restricted. Sequencing likely produced, as an artifact, a cluster of highly shared sequence variants. For TCR beta chains, V- and J-gene trimming was later linked to a missense DCLRE1C variant.

This CDR3 is built from 18 residues. V lost 5 bases and J 1 base, leaving 22 bases between the germline ends. From germline, CDR1 is SGHTA and CDR2 FQGNSA. Of note for this clone: The target antigen is unknown.

The PCR was carried out with 60 Vbeta primers and 13 Jbeta primers. TCRdb keeps only in-frame clones here, not all; method: immunoSEQ multiplex PCR. The sample lists some 150,000 clones; roughly three quarters were seen once. The specimen was PBMCs. The receptor's source is a woman between 50 and 59 years old in good health and CMV-seronegative. The chain joins TRBV7-2 to TRBJ2-3; D is ambiguous. CDR3 sequence (DNA): TGTGCCAGCAGCCACACATTGGAGAGTGACTCCCGCACAGATACGCAGTATTTT. As protein: CASSHTLESDSRTDTQYF.